These 21 T cell receptor beta chains were all obtained from the same sample, sequenced in a study of monozygotic twins with inflammatory bowel disease. Each CDR3 protein gets one entry in TCRdb, which reprocessed the 5' RACE reads and gives no DNA. The sample data list some 210,000 distinct CDR3 sequences. The source material was blood. Every receptor here comes from a human donor with ulcerative colitis or Crohn's disease, or a healthy co-twin of an affected twin (not recorded which).

The chain recombines TRBV20-1 with TRBJ2-1; as DNA is missing, the TRBD2 call by TCRdb cannot be tested. CDR1 DFQATT and CDR2 SNEGSKA come from the germline V gene (reference sequence). This CDR3 has 13 amino acids. The CDR3 region is CSKLAGIGNEQFF.

CDR3 sequence reads: CATRTGSKANTEAFF. J is TRBJ1-1 and V is TRBV24-1; TCRdb outputs TRBD1, but without DNA this stays unchecked. CDR3 length equals 15 residues. Germline CDR1 and CDR2: KGHDR and SFDVKD.

J is TRBJ1-5 and V is TRBV18; TCRdb calls TRBD1, which cannot be checked without DNA. The CDR3 runs to 15 residues. Germline assignment: CDR1 KGHSH and CDR2 LQKENI. The CDR3 spells CASSPGTESNQPQHF.

This chain links TRBV4-1 with TRBJ1-4; TCRdb calls TRBD1, which cannot be checked without DNA. The CDR3 length is 17 residues. Germline CDR1 is MGHRA and CDR2 is YSYEKL. The CDR3 loop is CASSLSFGLQGGEKLFF.

The J gene is TRBJ2-3, the V gene TRBV3-1. The CDR3 runs 15 residues. CDR1 is LGHDT, CDR2 YNNKEL, per germline (reference sequence). CDR3: CASSPTVTSTDTQYF.

V is TRBV20-1 and J is TRBJ2-1; TCRdb names TRBD2, which stays unverified in the absence of DNA. Per the germline V gene, CDR1 is DFQATT and CDR2 is SNEGSKA (reference sequence). The CDR3 spans 16 residues. CDR3 amino acids: CSARDRSGGVWNEQFF.

The chain recombines TRBV4-1 with TRBJ1-2; the D call from TCRdb, TRBD1, cannot be confirmed without DNA. In germline, CDR1 is MGHRA, CDR2 YSYEKL. The CDR3 runs to 16 residues. CDR3 region: CASSQDRQGRTSGYTF.

V and J are TRBV11-2 and TRBJ1-4; checking the TCRdb D call of TRBD1 is not possible without DNA. Germline CDR1 SGHAT, CDR2 FQNNGV. This CDR3 has 17 amino acids. CDR3 amino acids: CASSMPPLTGDAEKLFF.

The gene calls are TRBV5-1 and TRBJ2-3. Germline V lookup: CDR1 SGHRS, CDR2 YFSETQ. The CDR3 length is 12 residues. The CDR3 loop is CASRSSTDTQYF.

The genes are TRBV7-9 and TRBJ2-2. In germline, CDR1 is SEHNR, CDR2 FQNEAQ (reference sequence). The CDR3 consists of 14 residues. The CDR3 protein is CASTPLANTGELFF. Full variable domain (missing parts from reference TRBV7-9 and TRBJ2-2): DTGVSQNPRHKITKRGQNVTFRCDPISEHNRLYWYRQTLGQGPEFLTYFQNEAQLEKSRLLSDRFSAERPKGSFSTLEIQRTEQGDSAMYLCASTPLANTGELFFGEGSRLTVL.

The chain has TRBV3-1 and TRBJ2-1; TCRdb names TRBD1, which stays unverified in the absence of DNA. Germline V gene data show CDR1 as LGHDT and CDR2 as YNNKEL (reference sequence). CDR3 size: 17 residues. This CDR3 is CASSQGSLSGVYNEQFF.

The V call is TRBV2, the J call TRBJ2-7. The CDR3 runs to 12 residues. Germline V CDR1 and CDR2: SNHLY, FYNNEI. The CDR3 protein is CASSEGTQEQYF.

V usage is TRBV6-1 and J usage is TRBJ2-3; checking the TCRdb D call of TRBD1 is not possible without DNA. CDR3 size: 15 residues. The germline gives CDR1 MNHNS, CDR2 SASEGT. CDR3 sequence: CASSTTNRGPDTQYF.

J is TRBJ2-2 and V is TRBV2; TCRdb's D call of TRBD2 is untestable without DNA. The CDR3 sequence is 16 residues long. Germline V gene lookup returns CDR1 SNHLY and CDR2 FYNNEI. The CDR3 loop is CASSESGGTNTGELFF. Filled out from reference TRBV2 and TRBJ2-2, the complete variable domain reads EPEVTQTPSHQVTQMGQEVILRCVPISNHLYFYWYRQILGQKVEFLVSFYNNEISEKSEIFDDQFSVERPDGSNFTLKIRSTKLEDSAMYFCASSESGGTNTGELFFGEGSRLTVL.

The rearrangement joins TRBV29-1 to TRBJ2-4; TCRdb names TRBD1, which stays unverified in the absence of DNA. Germline CDR1 and CDR2: SQVTM and ANQGSEA. The CDR3 is 13 amino acids. The CDR3 protein is CSAGQGEKNIQYF.

The rearrangement uses TRBV4-1 and TRBJ1-1; lacking DNA, the TRBD1 call made by TCRdb goes unchecked. The CDR3 covers 20 residues. Germline values: CDR1 MGHRA, CDR2 YSYEKL. CDR3 amino acids: CASSQGGLVGTGFGVAEAFF.

The J gene is TRBJ2-7, the V gene TRBV7-9; TCRdb designates TRBD1, a call that cannot be tested without DNA. The CDR3 extends over 15 amino acids. Germline V gene sequence: CDR1 SEHNR, CDR2 FQNEAQ (reference sequence). CDR3 loop: CASSPRGTQTYEQYF.

The V and J genes are TRBV12-5 and TRBJ2-7; with no DNA, the TCRdb D assignment of TRBD1 cannot be verified. The CDR3 totals 13 residues. Germline V CDR1 and CDR2: LGHNT, FRNRAP. The CDR3 loop is CASGPVHGDEQYF.

This chain links TRBV29-1 with TRBJ2-3; the D call from TCRdb, TRBD1, cannot be confirmed without DNA. CDR1 and CDR2 (germline): SQVTM, ANQGSEA. The CDR3 consists of 14 residues. CDR3: CSVGGRPPSDTQYF.

The chain employs TRBV4-1 and TRBJ1-3. Germline V gene lookup returns CDR1 MGHRA and CDR2 YSYEKL. The CDR3 has 15 residues. This chain's CDR3 is CASSLRVLSGNTIYF.

The rearrangement links TRBV5-5 to TRBJ2-3; TCRdb outputs TRBD1, but without DNA this stays unchecked. The CDR3 contains 15 residues. In germline, CDR1 is SGHKS, CDR2 YYEKEE (reference sequence). This chain's CDR3 is CASSYYPDRGDTQYF.